These 11 T cell receptor beta chains were sequenced from one sample in a study of cytomegalovirus exposure and HLA in healthy donors. The repertoire was sequenced with immunoSEQ multiplex PCR; TCRdb's copy has only in-frame clones and lacks some. The sample carries roughly 280,000 clones, 65% to 90% recorded once. Material for sequencing was PBMCs. These receptors originate from a woman aged 18-35 years in good health and CMV-seronegative.

This chain joins TRBV6-6 and TRBJ2-5; 7 nucleotides align to TRBD2. V dropped 2 bases and J dropped 7; count of bases not matched to a gene: 13. The CDR3 contains 16 residues. Germline V gene data show CDR1 as MNHNY and CDR2 as SVGAGI (reference sequence). The CDR3 DNA sequence: TGTGCCAGCAGTTACAGCGGGACCCAAAACGGGGGGACCCAGTACTTC. Amino acids: CASSYSGTQNGGTQYF.

V and J are TRBV10-3 and TRBJ2-7; tentative D call: TRBD2 (6 bases). V was clipped by 5 bases and J by 2 bases, with 19 bases between them. The CDR3 extends over 16 amino acids. Looked up from germline, CDR1 is ENHRY and CDR2 is SYGVKD. The CDR3: CAISPTVNSGPYEQYF. The CDR3 DNA sequence: TGTGCCATCAGTCCCACCGTAAATAGCGGACCCTACGAGCAGTACTTC.

This clone was picked up a small number of times. V and J are TRBV18 and TRBJ2-7; TRBD1 is a possible D gene (6 bases). The CDR3 length is 14 residues. V lost 4 bases, J lost 0 bases, and 10 bases lay in between. Germline CDR1 KGHSH, CDR2 LQKENI. Here the CDR3 DNA reads TGTGCCAGCTCACTCCGGGACAACTCCTACGAGCAGTACTTC. It encodes CASSLRDNSYEQYF.

V is TRBV5-4 and J is TRBJ1-1; 9 nucleotides align to TRBD1. The germline gives CDR1 SGHNT, CDR2 YYREEE (reference sequence). J lost 0 bases, V lost 1 base, and 4 bases had no gene match. The CDR3 loop spans 16 amino acids. CDR3 in DNA: TGTGCCAGCAGCTTGATGGGGACAGGGATGAACACTGAAGCTTTCTTT. It specifies CASSLMGTGMNTEAFF.

The chain combines TRBV7-3 with TRBJ2-5; 10 bases line up with TRBD1. Per germline, CDR1 SGHTA and CDR2 FQGTGA. V gave up 5 bases and J gave up 1 base; unmatched junction bases: 7. CDR3 size: 16 residues. Here the CDR3 DNA reads TGTGCCAGCAGCCCCAGACAGGGGGCCACCCAAGAGACCCAGTACTTC. Protein sequence: CASSPRQGATQETQYF.

The gene calls are TRBV14 and TRBJ2-7, with 7 positions matching TRBD2. The germline gives CDR1 SGHDN, CDR2 FVKESK. The CDR3 is 15 residues long. The trim removed 6 bases at V and 2 bases at J, leaving 10 bases unmatched. CDR3 region: CASSKGGVNPYEQYF. Written as DNA, the CDR3 is TGTGCCAGCAGTAAGGGAGGGGTCAACCCCTACGAGCAGTACTTC.

The V call is TRBV5-1, the J call TRBJ2-3; 11 bases agree with TRBD2. The CDR3 loop spans 17 amino acids. The germline CDR1 and CDR2 sequences are SGHRS and YFSETQ. With V trimmed by 0 bases and J by 2 bases, 5 bases remained unmatched. CDR3 amino acids: CASSLVTSGVNTDTQYF. CDR3 DNA: TGCGCCAGCAGCTTGGTGACTAGCGGGGTTAACACAGATACGCAGTATTTT.

The gene calls are TRBV30 and TRBJ2-2; the D is unclear. From germline, CDR1 is GTSNPN and CDR2 SVGIG (reference sequence). This CDR3 comprises 13 residues. The V end lost 4 bases, the J end lost 1 base, and 7 bases lay between the germline ends. This CDR3 is CAWNELNTGELFF. CDR3 DNA: TGTGCCTGGAATGAGTTGAACACCGGGGAGCTGTTTTTT.

The chain has TRBV7-2 and TRBJ2-7; TRBD1 matches 10 bases. This CDR3 comprises 15 residues. J lost 3 bases, V lost 3 bases, and 5 bases had no gene match. Looked up from germline, CDR1 is SGHTA and CDR2 is FQGNSA. The CDR3 nucleotides are TGTGCCAGCAGCTTGGCCGGGACAGGGGACTACGAGCAGTACTTC. Amino acids: CASSLAGTGDYEQYF.

The chain has TRBV9 and TRBJ2-7; 8 bases match TRBD1. With V trimmed by 3 bases and J by 6 bases, 8 bases remained unmatched. Germline-derived CDR1 and CDR2 are SGDLS and YYNGEE. The CDR3 sequence is 14 residues long. The CDR3 DNA is TGTGCCAGCAGCGGAACCGGACAGGGTGGCGAGCAGTACTTC. This sequence encodes CASSGTGQGGEQYF.

On this clone: At one boundary the junction diverges from the germline segment, which might be a read error. The chain links TRBV7-7 to TRBJ1-3; D possibly corresponds to TRBD1 (5 bases). The CDR3 contains 15 residues. The germline gives CDR1 SSHAT, CDR2 FNYEAQ (reference sequence). In DNA, the CDR3 is TGTGCTAGCAGCTTCGACAGTACGAGAGGAAACACCATATATTTT. Protein product: CASSFDSTRGNTIYF.